This record concerns one TCR beta chain sequence. This clonotype was found many times. Its cognate antigen has yet to be identified. The input lacks base qualities; no much larger clone sits a single base away. The library was made by PCR. Sequenced using an Illumina HiSeq 4000. Bulk TCR libraries were made following a previously described method, with the TCR primers given in Table S5. The Qiagen AllPrep DNA/RNA kit was used to purify total RNA. Before analysis, reads from multiple sequencing runs of the same library were pooled. The original pipeline was this. Reads were retained only if their TCR constant sequence matched exactly, and those retained reads were trimmed to 150 nt and grouped according to their 12-nt molecular barcodes. Reads in each barcode group were sub-clustered using a 15% Levenshtein threshold, and a quality-weighted consensus sequence was built for each RNA molecule. Non-functional sequences were excluded, and lower-count sequences lying one edit away from another sequence were also excluded. Barcode sub-clusters with fewer than 20% of the maximum read count were removed, based on fitting two negative binomial distributions. The raw public data were reprocessed by TCRdb itself: fastp quality trimming at Q25, MiXCR clonotype calling, in-frame beta chains only. Here each entry gathers all rows of one CDR3 protein and keeps the most common genes and DNA. The authors' filters were not applied to this entry. Recorded for this sample are about 65,000 distinct CDR3 sequences; approximately 17% of them occurred a single time. About 1.4% of the sample is taken by the ten largest.

From the cysteine up to the phenylalanine, the CDR3 has a length of 14 residues. The CDR3 DNA has 42 bases and is translated from base 1. CDR1 and CDR2, looked up from the germline V gene (reference sequence), are MNHEY and SMNVEV. V is cut by 5 bases and J by 5 bases, and the space between the germline ends is 13 bases. The record originates from a study of molecular identifiers for immune sequencing clone quantification (dated by TCRdb to 2017 to 2018). For context, the study as a whole: In a replicate experiment, RNA from about 19,000 or 110,000 naive CD8 T cells was split into five aliquots, four of which were sequenced. This methods study benchmarked molecular-identifier clustering-based TCR repertoire sequencing (MIDCIRS) and TCR RNA copy counting, using CD8 T cells to do so.

Libraries of naive CD8 T cells were built from anywhere between roughly 17,000 and 1,000,000 sorted cells, with 10%, 30% or 50% of the purified RNA used. Naive CD8 T cells, defined as CD8+CD4-CCR7+CD45RA+, were FACS-sorted into RLT Plus buffer on a BD FACSAria II. Approximately nine TCR copies' worth of Jurkat RNA were spiked into about 20,000-1,100,000 naive CD8 T cell samples to test detection sensitivity. CD8 T cells were enriched with RosetteSep CD8+ T Cell Enrichment Cocktail and Ficoll-Paque, followed by ACK red cell lysis. What the research found in general, with its limitations: When barcode sub-clustering was not used, chimeric consensus sequences inflated TCR diversity, with chimeras reaching as high as 47%. Spiked-in Jurkat TCR RNA equivalent to a single cell was reported to be detectable even among 980,000 or so naive CD8 T cells. The naive libraries included spiked-in Jurkat TCR RNA (around 9 copies' worth), and this Jurkat TCR RNA is not part of the donor repertoire. In CMV-specific effector cells, clones with more than 20 RNA copies contained over 99% of molecules, whereas in naive cells such clones contained under 1% of molecules. Highly expanded clone sizes could be underestimated because identical TCR molecules may share a barcode. Modeling estimated around 3.2 recovered TCR RNA copies per cell, compared with roughly 10 by digital PCR, which implies 25% to 30% capture efficiency.

This TCR derives from a human donor in good health. Some libraries in this study had Jurkat cell RNA spiked in. The V and J genes are TRBV27 and TRBJ1-5, with a tentative D gene TRBD1 over 5 matching bases. The sequencing input was naive CD8+ T cells from blood, with Jurkat cell RNA spiked in. This specimen's cell subset or site label, per the study, means: FACS-sorted CD8+CD4-CCR7+CD45RA+ naive T cells. The CDR3 protein is CASSLVLGDQPQHF. The DNA sequence is as follows: TGTGCCAGCAGTCTAGTCCTGGGGGATCAGCCCCAGCATTTT.